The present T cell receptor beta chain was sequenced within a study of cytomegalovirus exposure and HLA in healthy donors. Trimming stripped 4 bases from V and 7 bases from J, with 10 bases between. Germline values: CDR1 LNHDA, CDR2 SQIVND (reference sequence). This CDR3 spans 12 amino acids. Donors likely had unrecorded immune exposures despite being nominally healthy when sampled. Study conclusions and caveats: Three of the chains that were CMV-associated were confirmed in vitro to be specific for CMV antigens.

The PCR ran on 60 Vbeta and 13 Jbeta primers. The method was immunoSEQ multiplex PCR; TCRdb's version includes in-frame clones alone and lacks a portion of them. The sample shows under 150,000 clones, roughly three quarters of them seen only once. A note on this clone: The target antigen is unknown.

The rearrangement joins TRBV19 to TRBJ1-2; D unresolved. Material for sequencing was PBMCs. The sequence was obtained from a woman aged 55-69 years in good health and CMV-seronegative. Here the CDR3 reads CASSTGYAGYTF. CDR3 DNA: TGTGCCAGTAGTACCGGGTATGCTGGCTACACCTTC.